One and the same sample provided the 23 T cell receptor beta chains below, sequenced in a study of tissue T cells after allogeneic stem cell transplantation. The table came from immunoSEQ multiplex PCR; TCRdb's copy has only in-frame clones and leaves some out. The sample carries some 6,200 clones, 59% recorded once. Here the sequenced sample was tissue from the jejunum, taken at autopsy. The receptor source for this set is a male donor older than 55 with lung cancer.

This clone was observed a few times. V is TRBV30 and J is TRBJ2-6; 8 bases match TRBD2. From germline, CDR1 is GTSNPN and CDR2 SVGIG (reference sequence). The V segment lost 4 bases and the J segment 2 bases; nucleotides outside the gene matches: 10. The CDR3 has 17 residues. This CDR3 is CAWTKPGGGPGANVLTF. DNA for the CDR3: TGTGCCTGGACCAAACCTGGCGGGGGGCCTGGGGCCAACGTCCTGACTTTC. The full variable domain, with the rest looked up from reference TRBV30 and TRBJ2-6, is SQTIHQWPATLVQPVGSPLSLECTVEGTSNPNLYWYRQAAGRGLQLLFYSVGIGQISSEVPQNLSASRPQDRQFILSSKKLLLSDSGFYLCAWTKPGGGPGANVLTFGAGSRLTVL.

The genes are TRBV7-8 and TRBJ1-4; D is possibly TRBD1 (5 bases). There are 13 residues in the CDR3. The germline V gene encodes CDR1 SGHVS and CDR2 FQNEAQ. Trimming shortened V by 2 bases and J by 8 bases, and 9 bases separated the two germline ends. CDR3 in DNA: TGTGCCAGCAGCTTAACCAGGGCCGAAAAACTGTTTTTT. This encodes CASSLTRAEKLFF.

This chain links TRBV30 with TRBJ1-5; no firm D call. There are 13 residues in the CDR3. V lost 0 bases and J lost 4, with 7 bases in between. Germline V gene sequence: CDR1 GTSNPN, CDR2 SVGIG (reference sequence). The DNA of the CDR3 is TGTGCCTGGAGTGTACGAGGGAATCAGCCCCAGCATTTT. This codes for CAWSVRGNQPQHF.

In this sample, this clone turned up a few times. The chain joins TRBV28 to TRBJ1-3, with D unclear. V lost 6 bases and J 0 bases, leaving 15 bases between the germline ends. Germline CDR1 is MDHEN and CDR2 is SYDVKM. The CDR3 sequence is 16 residues long. CDR3 coding DNA: TGTGCCAGCAGAACCTGGACGGCGAGCTCTGGAAACACCATATATTTT. Protein: CASRTWTASSGNTIYF.

The J gene is TRBJ2-3, the V gene TRBV28; TRBD1 might be the D (6 bases). CDR1 and CDR2 from the germline V gene are MDHEN and SYDVKM. V shed 4 bases and J shed 2 bases, with 13 bases lying between them. This CDR3 spans 15 amino acids. CDR3: CASSSRQEFTDTQYF. CDR3 nucleotides: TGTGCCAGCAGTTCCCGACAGGAATTCACAGATACGCAGTATTTT. The entire variable domain, with the rest obtained from reference TRBV28 and TRBJ2-3, is as follows: DVKVTQSSRYLVKRTGEKVFLECVQDMDHENMFWYRQDPGLGLRLIYFSYDVKMKEKGDIPEGYSVSREKKERFSLILESASTNQTSMYLCASSSRQEFTDTQYFGPGTRLTVL.

This sequence joins TRBV6-5 and TRBJ1-2, with TRBD1 as a possible D gene (6 bases). Trimming took 4 bases from V and 6 from J, leaving 15 bases between them. CDR1 is MNHEY, CDR2 SVGAGI, per germline. The CDR3 loop spans 14 amino acids. CDR3 amino acids: CASSLGQPRDGYTF. Written as DNA, the CDR3 is TGTGCCAGCAGTTTGGGACAACCCAGAGATGGCTACACCTTC.

The chain employs TRBV6-2 or TRBV6-3 and TRBJ1-5, with D hard to call. The CDR3 contains 13 residues. Germline V gene data show CDR1 as MNHEY and CDR2 as SVGEGT. Trimming shortened V by 0 bases and J by 11 bases, and 11 bases separated the two germline ends. The CDR3 nucleotides are TGTGCCAGCAGTTACTCGGGCACCCGATCCCAGCATTTT. Translating gives CASSYSGTRSQHF.

This clone has a handful of counts. The V call is TRBV27, the J call TRBJ2-7; D may be TRBD1 (5 bases). The CDR3 loop spans 15 amino acids. Germline assignment: CDR1 MNHEY and CDR2 SMNVEV (reference sequence). The V end lost 3 bases, the J end lost 1 base, and 13 bases lay between the germline ends. This CDR3 reads CASSLNPTGSYEQYF. In nucleotides, the CDR3 is TGTGCCAGCAGTTTGAATCCTACAGGTTCCTACGAGCAGTACTTC.

CDR3 loop: CASRRHEETQYF. CDR3 nucleotides: TGTGCCAGCAGGCGACACGAAGAGACCCAGTACTTC. The gene calls are TRBV2 and TRBJ2-5, with D uncertain. The V end lost 6 bases, the J end lost 3 bases, and 8 bases lay between the germline ends. Germline assignment: CDR1 SNHLY and CDR2 FYNNEI. The CDR3 is 12 residues long.

The chain combines TRBV4-2 with TRBJ1-6; D is uncertain. This CDR3 comprises 13 residues. Germline V CDR1 and CDR2: LGHNA, YNFKEQ. Trimming left V 8 bases short and J 7 bases short, with 12 bases between. CDR3 sequence (DNA): TGTGCCAGCGCCAAGGAGAAGAATTCACCCCTCCACTTT. Protein product: CASAKEKNSPLHF.

This chain uses TRBV2 with TRBJ2-5; 7 nucleotides line up with TRBD1. Germline V gene data show CDR1 as SNHLY and CDR2 as FYNNEI. This CDR3 has 16 residues. V lost 2 bases and J lost 1; bases outside the gene matches: 7. In DNA, the CDR3 is TGTGCCAGCAGTGAAAACTACGGGACAGCCCAAGAGACCCAGTACTTC. This sequence encodes CASSENYGTAQETQYF.

The chain has TRBV18 and TRBJ2-1; perhaps TRBD2 as D (7 bases). Germline V gives CDR1 KGHSH, CDR2 LQKENI. CDR3 length: 13 amino acids. V was trimmed by 8 bases and J by 5 bases, leaving 13 bases between them. The CDR3 nucleotides are TGTGCCAGCCGGGGGGCAGCGGACAATGAGCAGTTCTTC. It translates to CASRGAADNEQFF.

This clone was seen a single time. The chain links TRBV12-3 or TRBV12-4 to TRBJ2-5, with D hard to call. V was trimmed by 6 bases and J by 4 bases, leaving 12 bases between them. This CDR3 region has 13 residues. CDR3 sequence (DNA): TGTGCCAGCAGGCAGACCCGTAGAGAGACCCAGTACTTC. Its translation is CASRQTRRETQYF.

In this sample, this clone turned up a few times. This sequence joins TRBV7-9 and TRBJ2-7; 11 bases align to TRBD2. With V trimmed by 4 bases and J by 2 bases, 13 bases remained unmatched. The CDR3 has 18 residues. Germline V CDR1 and CDR2: SEHNR, FQNEAQ (reference sequence). The CDR3 DNA follows: TGTGCCAGCAGCTCCCTACCTACTAGCGGGAGAACGGCCTACGAGCAGTACTTC. Translating it yields CASSSLPTSGRTAYEQYF. Supplemented by reference TRBV7-9 and TRBJ2-7, the full variable domain reads DTGVSQNPRHKITKRGQNVTFRCDPISEHNRLYWYRQTLGQGPEFLTYFQNEAQLEKSRLLSDRFSAERPKGSFSTLEIQRTEQGDSAMYLCASSSLPTSGRTAYEQYFGPGTRLTVT.

The CDR3 loop is CASSEHGSEQYF. For the CDR3, the DNA is TGCGCCAGCAGCGAGCATGGGAGCGAGCAGTACTTC. This sequence joins TRBV5-1 and TRBJ2-7; TRBD2 is a possible D gene (5 bases). Trimming removed 4 bases from V and 6 bases from J, with 11 bases in between. Germline assignment: CDR1 SGHRS and CDR2 YFSETQ. This CDR3 is 12 amino acids long.

The rearrangement uses TRBV5-1 and TRBJ2-7, with TRBD2 as a possible D gene (5 bases). The germline gives CDR1 SGHRS, CDR2 YFSETQ. The V end was cut by 4 bases, the J end by 0 bases, with 11 bases between. The CDR3 length is 14 residues. CDR3 DNA: TGCGCCAGCAGCATCTCAGAGGGCTCCTACGAGCAGTACTTC. Protein product: CASSISEGSYEQYF.

This clone is labeled medium-sized. The chain carries TRBV9 and TRBJ2-5; D gene unclear. CDR1 SGDLS and CDR2 YYNGEE come from the germline V gene. Trimming left V 4 bases short and J 5 bases short, with 21 bases between. The CDR3 loop spans 16 amino acids. The CDR3 DNA reads as TGTGCCAGCAGCCCTCAACGAGACATCGGGTGGGAGACCCAGTACTTC. Protein: CASSPQRDIGWETQYF.

CDR3 sequence: CASSLWSNQPQHF. CDR3 coding DNA: TGTGCCAGCAGTTTATGGAGCAATCAGCCCCAGCATTTT. The genes are TRBV27 and TRBJ1-5; no clear D. CDR3 size: 13 residues. Germline CDR1 and CDR2: MNHEY and SMNVEV (reference sequence). Deletions cut 1 base from V and 1 base from J, with 2 bases between.

J is TRBJ2-4 and V is TRBV19, with a tentative D call TRBD2 (5 bases). CDR1 is LNHDA and CDR2 is SQIVND in the germline V gene (reference sequence). Trimming stripped 5 bases from V and 1 base from J, with 21 bases between. The CDR3 runs 18 residues. CDR3: CASSSWALEELAKNIQYF. CDR3 bases: TGTGCCAGTAGTTCGTGGGCACTGGAGGAGCTGGCCAAAAACATTCAGTACTTC.

The chain carries TRBV20-1 and TRBJ2-2; 8 nucleotides line up with TRBD1. The CDR3 length is 13 residues. V lost 3 bases, J lost 6 bases, and 3 bases stayed unmatched. The germline V gene encodes CDR1 DFQATT and CDR2 SNEGSKA (reference sequence). The chain's CDR3 is CSASQTGAGELFF. CDR3 bases: TGCAGTGCTAGTCAGACAGGGGCCGGGGAGCTGTTTTTT.

The chain employs TRBV4-2 and TRBJ1-1, with 7 bases matching TRBD1. Germline V gene lookup returns CDR1 LGHNA and CDR2 YNFKEQ. This CDR3 has 14 residues. V shed 0 bases, J shed 3 bases, and the junction held 1 base outside the gene matches. In DNA form, the CDR3 reads TGTGCCAGCAGCCAAGACACAGGGGACACTGAAGCTTTCTTT. Protein sequence: CASSQDTGDTEAFF.

This clone is medium-sized (0.01 to 0.1%). V gene TRBV4-2 combines with J gene TRBJ2-7; 7 nucleotides match TRBD1. The ends lost 0 bases at V and 2 bases at J; junction bases unmatched: 10. CDR1 LGHNA and CDR2 YNFKEQ come from the germline V gene. This CDR3 region has 17 residues. The CDR3 sequence is CASSQDWTGTAAYEQYF. As DNA, the CDR3 is TGTGCCAGCAGCCAAGATTGGACCGGGACAGCTGCCTACGAGCAGTACTTC.

Only one count was recorded for this clone. The chain is built from TRBV5-6 and TRBJ1-1; unclear D gene. Trimming removed 0 bases from V and 0 bases from J, with 9 bases in between. The germline V gene has CDR1 SGHDT and CDR2 YYEEEE. The CDR3 totals 15 residues. Here the CDR3 reads CASSLDQLMNTEAFF. The CDR3 DNA reads as TGTGCCAGCAGCTTGGATCAGCTTATGAACACTGAAGCTTTCTTT.